The 11 T cell receptor beta chains given below trace back to one sample, sequenced in a study of shared clonotypes between healthy human individuals. Assay used: immunoSEQ multiplex PCR; TCRdb lists only in-frame clones, some missing. The sample holds roughly 2 million clones, more than 90% seen once. What was sequenced was naive CD4+ T cells sorted from blood. Subset in this sample: CD45RA+ positively selected. The receptor source for this set is a man aged 18 to 29 in good health.

V usage is TRBV10-3 and J usage is TRBJ2-3; no clear D. The germline gives CDR1 ENHRY, CDR2 SYGVKD. Trimming removed 3 bases at V and 0 bases at J, with 4 bases between. CDR3 length: 13 amino acids. The CDR3 here is CAISEDSTDTQYF. As DNA, the CDR3 is TGTGCCATCAGTGAAGACAGCACAGATACGCAGTATTTT.

J is TRBJ2-1 and V is TRBV12-5; no clear D gene. The V end lost 5 bases, the J end lost 4 bases, and 6 bases lay between the germline ends. This CDR3 spans 12 amino acids. CDR1 is LGHNT, CDR2 FRNRAP, per germline. The CDR3 region is CASGPSYNEQFF. The CDR3 coding sequence is TGTGCTAGTGGTCCGAGTTACAATGAGCAGTTCTTC.

This rearrangement joins TRBV4-1 to TRBJ2-7; D perhaps matches TRBD1 (6 bases). This CDR3 is 16 amino acids long. Germline-derived CDR1 and CDR2 are MGHRA and YSYEKL. Trimming took 3 bases from V and 0 from J, leaving 15 bases between them. In nucleotides, the CDR3 is TGCGCCAGCAGCCAGCCCCGGGACACGAGCTCCTACGAGCAGTACTTC. Its protein is CASSQPRDTSSYEQYF.

The chain couples TRBV6-1 to TRBJ1-4; 11 bases are a match to TRBD1. Trimming cost V 2 bases and J 0 bases; bases outside gene matches: 2. The CDR3 totals 17 residues. Germline V lookup: CDR1 MNHNS, CDR2 SASEGT. The CDR3 nucleotides read TGTGCCAGCAGTGAACCGGGACAGGGGGCAACTAATGAAAAACTGTTTTTT. Its translation: CASSEPGQGATNEKLFF.

This clone was counted once. V is TRBV9 and J is TRBJ2-3; TRBD2 matches 9 bases. The CDR3 is 16 residues long. The V and J ends lost 0 bases and 2 bases, in that order; junction bases with no gene match: 4. CDR1 and CDR2 from the germline V gene are SGDLS and YYNGEE. CDR3 in amino acids: CASSVGLAAFTDTQYF. CDR3 bases: TGTGCCAGCAGCGTAGGACTAGCGGCATTCACAGATACGCAGTATTTT.

This chain's CDR3 is CASSFDRGREQETQYF. CDR3 nucleotides: TGTGCCAGCAGTTTCGACAGGGGGAGAGAACAAGAGACCCAGTACTTC. The chain combines TRBV28 with TRBJ2-5; 9 bases are shared with TRBD1. This CDR3 is 16 amino acids long. V shed 3 bases and J 2 bases; nucleotides not matched to a gene: 7. From germline, CDR1 is MDHEN and CDR2 SYDVKM. Filled out from reference TRBV28 and TRBJ2-5, the complete variable domain reads DVKVTQSSRYLVKRTGEKVFLECVQDMDHENMFWYRQDPGLGLRLIYFSYDVKMKEKGDIPEGYSVSREKKERFSLILESASTNQTSMYLCASSFDRGREQETQYFGPGTRLLVL.

The V call is TRBV6-6, the J call TRBJ2-5; D perhaps matches TRBD1 (7 bases). Germline CDR1 and CDR2: MNHNY and SVGAGI (reference sequence). The CDR3 length is 15 residues. The ends were cut back, 5 bases at V and 2 bases at J, with 15 bases in the middle. The CDR3 is CASSRTGAGQETQYF. The CDR3 DNA reads as TGTGCCAGCAGTCGGACAGGTGCGGGGCAAGAGACCCAGTACTTC.

The chain carries TRBV29-1 and TRBJ1-4; 7 positions match TRBD1. The CDR3 is 14 residues long. The ends lost 0 bases at V and 8 bases at J; junction bases unmatched: 6. Germline assignment: CDR1 SQVTM and CDR2 ANQGSEA. CDR3 protein: CSVEDGGGGEKLFF. CDR3 DNA: TGCAGCGTTGAAGATGGAGGGGGCGGGGAAAAACTGTTTTTT. Variable domain in full (rest from reference TRBV29-1 and TRBJ1-4): SAVISQKPSRDICQRGTSLTIQCQVDSQVTMMFWYRQQPGQSLTLIATANQGSEATYESGFVIDKFPISRPNLTFSTLTVSNMSPEDSSIYLCSVEDGGGGEKLFFGSGTQLSVL.

This chain connects TRBV7-2 to TRBJ2-7; 8 bases are a match to TRBD2. The V gene end was trimmed by 1 base and the J gene end by 7 bases; junction bases not matched to a gene: 6. The length of the CDR3 is 14 residues. Germline CDR1 and CDR2: SGHTA and FQGNSA. CDR3 sequence reads: CASSLVLGLEEQYF. The CDR3 DNA sequence: TGTGCCAGCAGCTTAGTGTTGGGACTAGAGGAGCAGTACTTC.

The chain joins TRBV29-1 to TRBJ1-1; TRBD1 might be the D (6 bases). The germline CDR1 and CDR2 sequences are SQVTM and ANQGSEA. The CDR3 totals 12 residues. Trimming cost V 4 bases and J 0 bases, with 6 bases left between them. CDR3 region: CSVGDMNTEAFF. The CDR3, as DNA: TGCAGCGTTGGGGACATGAACACTGAAGCTTTCTTT.

The chain has TRBV5-5 and TRBJ1-2; no clear D gene. Germline V CDR1 and CDR2: SGHKS, YYEKEE (reference sequence). The CDR3 loop spans 11 amino acids. Trimming shortened V by 2 bases and J by 4 bases, and 3 bases separated the two germline ends. The chain's CDR3 is CASSFTYGYTF. The DNA for the CDR3 is TGTGCCAGCAGCTTTACCTATGGCTACACCTTC.